The 8 T cell receptor beta chains in this list originate from one sample, sequenced in a study of beta chain features in type 1 diabetes. TCRB transcripts that were expressed got sequenced, as all of the isolated RNA had been reverse transcribed. TCRdb's copy holds only in-frame clones and misses some; the assay was immunoSEQ multiplex PCR. The sample holds about 150,000 clones, around 8% seen once. Sample: central memory CD4+ T cells from blood. The receptor set was obtained from a man aged 18 to 30 in good health.

The V and J genes are TRBV7-6 and TRBJ1-3, with a tentative D call TRBD1 (5 bases). This CDR3 has 15 residues. CDR1 and CDR2 from the germline V gene are SGHVS and FNYEAQ. Trimming took off 5 bases at V and 0 bases at J, with 11 bases between the two ends. CDR3 sequence reads: CASSGGANSGNTIYF. The CDR3 coding sequence is TGTGCCAGCAGCGGTGGGGCCAACTCTGGAAACACCATATATTTT.

This clone was counted only a few times. The chain uses TRBV15 and TRBJ2-7, with 9 bases aligning to TRBD1. V gave up 4 bases and J gave up 3 bases; unmatched junction bases: 4. Germline CDR1 LNHNV, CDR2 YYDKDF (reference sequence). The CDR3 consists of 14 residues. The CDR3 region is CATSIGTGYYEQYF. The CDR3 bases are TGTGCCACCAGCATAGGGACAGGGTACTACGAGCAGTACTTC.

This rearrangement joins TRBV28 to TRBJ1-5; 8 bases align to TRBD1. The CDR3 extends over 15 amino acids. V shed 6 bases and J 2 bases; nucleotides not matched to a gene: 6. Germline V gene data show CDR1 as MDHEN and CDR2 as SYDVKM. The CDR3 spells CASSPGQGGNQPQHF. CDR3 DNA: TGTGCCAGCAGCCCCGGACAGGGAGGCAATCAGCCCCAGCATTTT.

The rearrangement joins TRBV19 to TRBJ2-3; D not certain. The V and J ends lost 2 bases and 2 bases respectively, with 8 bases between them. This CDR3 is built from 14 residues. The V gene's germline CDR1 is LNHDA and CDR2 SQIVND (reference sequence). The CDR3 reads CASSILRSTDTQYF. In nucleotides, the CDR3 is TGTGCCAGTAGTATATTGCGGTCCACAGATACGCAGTATTTT.

V usage is TRBV27 and J usage is TRBJ2-3; D is uncertain. V gave up 7 bases and J gave up 0 bases, with 8 bases separating them. The CDR3 has 13 amino acids. Germline loops: CDR1 MNHEY, CDR2 SMNVEV (reference sequence). The CDR3 sequence is CASKLSSTDTQYF. In DNA, the CDR3 is TGTGCCAGCAAGCTGAGCAGCACAGATACGCAGTATTTT.

The chain has TRBV28 and TRBJ1-4; D possibly corresponds to TRBD1 (6 bases). Per germline, CDR1 MDHEN and CDR2 SYDVKM. The CDR3 consists of 13 residues. Trimming left V 11 bases short and J 4 bases short, with 14 bases between. Here the CDR3 reads CAASGDHNEKLFF. The DNA of the CDR3 is TGTGCCGCATCAGGGGACCATAATGAAAAACTGTTTTTT.

The rearrangement joins TRBV18 to TRBJ1-1; a possible D gene is TRBD1 (5 bases). CDR1 and CDR2 from the germline V gene are KGHSH and LQKENI. The CDR3 spans 14 residues. Trimming left V 3 bases short and J 1 base short, with 9 bases between. In DNA form, the CDR3 reads TGTGCCAGCTCACCTTCTAGGGGGAACACTGAAGCTTTCTTT. Residues: CASSPSRGNTEAFF. Full variable domain (rest looked up from reference TRBV18 and TRBJ1-1): NAGVMQNPRHLVRRRGQEARLRCSPMKGHSHVYWYRQLPEEGLKFMVYLQKENIIDESGMPKERFSAEFPKEGPSILRIQQVVRGDSAAYFCASSPSRGNTEAFFGQGTRLTVV.

This clone was observed a handful of times. V and J are TRBV7-2 and TRBJ1-2, with 7 positions matching TRBD1. The CDR3 has 13 amino acids. CDR1 and CDR2 (germline): SGHTA, FQGNSA. The V gene end was trimmed by 3 bases and the J gene end by 4 bases; junction bases not matched to a gene: 2. This CDR3 reads CASSLDRSYGYTF. In DNA form, the CDR3 reads TGTGCCAGCAGCTTGGACAGGAGCTATGGCTACACCTTC.